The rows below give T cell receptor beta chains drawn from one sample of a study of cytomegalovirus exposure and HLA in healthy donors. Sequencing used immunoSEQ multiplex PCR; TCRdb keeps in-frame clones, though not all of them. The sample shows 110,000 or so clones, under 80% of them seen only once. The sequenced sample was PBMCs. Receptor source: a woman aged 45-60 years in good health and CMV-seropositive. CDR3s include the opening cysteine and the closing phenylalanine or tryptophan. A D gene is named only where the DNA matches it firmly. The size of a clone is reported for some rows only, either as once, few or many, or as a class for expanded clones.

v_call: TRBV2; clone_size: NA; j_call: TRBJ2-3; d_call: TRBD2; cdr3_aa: CASRVGLAGYSTDTQYF; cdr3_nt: TGTGCCAGCAGAGTTGGGCTAGCGGGATATTCCACAGATACGCAGTATTTT
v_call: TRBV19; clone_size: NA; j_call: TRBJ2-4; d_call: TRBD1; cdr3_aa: CASSPDRGLIKNIQYF; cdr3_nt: TGTGCCAGTAGCCCGGACAGGGGGCTCATCAAAAACATTCAGTACTTC
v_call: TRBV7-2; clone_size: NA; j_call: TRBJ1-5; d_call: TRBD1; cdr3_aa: CASSYRGQQPQHF; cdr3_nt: TGTGCCAGCAGCTACAGGGGACAGCAGCCCCAGCATTTT
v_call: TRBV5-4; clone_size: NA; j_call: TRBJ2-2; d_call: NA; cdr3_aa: CASSSEKQGRNTGELFF; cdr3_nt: TGTGCCAGCAGCTCGGAGAAGCAGGGTCGGAACACCGGGGAGCTGTTTTTT
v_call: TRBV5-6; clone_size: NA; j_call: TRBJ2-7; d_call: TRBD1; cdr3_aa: CASSWDSSYEQYF; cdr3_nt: TGTGCCAGCAGTTGGGACAGCTCCTACGAGCAGTACTTC
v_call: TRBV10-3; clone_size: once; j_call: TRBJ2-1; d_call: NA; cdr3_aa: CAATGGVDEQFF; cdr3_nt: TGTGCCGCCACAGGGGGGGTGGATGAGCAGTTCTTC
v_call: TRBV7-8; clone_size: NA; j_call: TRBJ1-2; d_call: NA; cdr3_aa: CASSLEGERGYTF; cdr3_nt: TGTGCCAGCAGCTTAGAGGGGGAGCGTGGCTACACCTTC
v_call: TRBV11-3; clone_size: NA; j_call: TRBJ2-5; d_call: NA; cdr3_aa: CASSLGTSRETQYF; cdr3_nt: TGTGCCAGCAGCTTAGGTACTAGCCGAGAGACCCAGTACTTC
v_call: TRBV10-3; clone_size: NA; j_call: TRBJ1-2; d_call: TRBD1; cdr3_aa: CATYGQGNYGYTF; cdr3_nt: TGTGCCACCTATGGACAGGGGAACTATGGCTACACCTTC
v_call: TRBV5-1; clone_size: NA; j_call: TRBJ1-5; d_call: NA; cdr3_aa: CASSPGQLNQPQHF; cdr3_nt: TGCGCCAGCAGCCCCGGACAACTCAATCAGCCCCAGCATTTT
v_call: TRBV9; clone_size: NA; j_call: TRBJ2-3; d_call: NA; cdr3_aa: CASSVRHQNTDTQYF; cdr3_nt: TGTGCCAGCAGCGTAAGACATCAAAACACAGATACGCAGTATTTT
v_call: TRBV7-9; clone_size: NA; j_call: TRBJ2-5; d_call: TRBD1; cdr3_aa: CASSSLMGQGKGETQYF; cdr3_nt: TGTGCCAGCAGCTCCTTGATGGGACAGGGGAAAGGGGAGACCCAGTACTTC
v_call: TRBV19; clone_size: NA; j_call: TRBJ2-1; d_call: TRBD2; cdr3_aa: CAPPWQGSGSSYNEQFF; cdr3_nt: TGTGCCCCCCCTTGGCAGGGCAGCGGGAGCTCCTACAATGAGCAGTTCTTC
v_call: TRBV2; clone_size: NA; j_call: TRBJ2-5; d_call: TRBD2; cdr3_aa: CASSERTRKLETQYF; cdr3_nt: TGTGCCAGCAGTGAGCGGACTAGGAAACTAGAGACCCAGTACTTC
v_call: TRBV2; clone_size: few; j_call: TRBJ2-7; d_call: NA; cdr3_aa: CASSGPTTYEQYF; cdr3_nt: TGTGCCAGCAGTGGACCCACTACCTACGAGCAGTACTTC
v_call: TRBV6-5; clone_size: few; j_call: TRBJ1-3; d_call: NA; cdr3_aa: CASSLRGGNTIYF; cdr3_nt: TGTGCCAGCAGCCTTCGGGGGGGCAACACCATATATTTT
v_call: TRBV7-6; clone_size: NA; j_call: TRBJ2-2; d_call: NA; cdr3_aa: CASSQDWELFF; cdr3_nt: TGTGCCAGCAGCCAAGACTGGGAGCTGTTTTTT
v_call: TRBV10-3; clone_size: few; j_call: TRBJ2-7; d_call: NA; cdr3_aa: CAISERTDSYEQYF; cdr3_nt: TGTGCCATCAGTGAAAGGACAGACTCCTACGAGCAGTACTTC
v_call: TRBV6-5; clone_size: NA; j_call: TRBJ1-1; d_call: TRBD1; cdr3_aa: CASSYSIRTGGTEAFF; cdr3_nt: TGTGCCAGCAGTTACTCGATTAGGACAGGCGGCACTGAAGCTTTCTTT
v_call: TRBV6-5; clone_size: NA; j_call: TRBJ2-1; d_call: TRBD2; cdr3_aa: CASSFLAGGGNEQFF; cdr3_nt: TGTGCCAGCAGTTTCCTAGCGGGAGGGGGGAATGAGCAGTTCTTC
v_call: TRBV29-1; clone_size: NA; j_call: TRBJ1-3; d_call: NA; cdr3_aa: CSVARSSGNTIYF; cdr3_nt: TGCAGCGTTGCTAGAAGCTCTGGAAACACCATATATTTT
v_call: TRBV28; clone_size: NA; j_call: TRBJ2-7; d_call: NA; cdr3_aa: CASSLSSGTRLYEQYF; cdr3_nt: TGTGCCAGCAGTTTATCCTCGGGGACAAGGCTCTACGAGCAGTACTTC
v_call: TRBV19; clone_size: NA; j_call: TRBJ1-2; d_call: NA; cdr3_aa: CASARGGNYGYTF; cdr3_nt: TGTGCCAGTGCCCGGGGAGGTAACTATGGCTACACCTTC
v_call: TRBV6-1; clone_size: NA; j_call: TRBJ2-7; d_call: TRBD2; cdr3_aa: CASTSGPSYEQYF; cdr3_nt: TGTGCCAGCACTAGCGGGCCAAGTTACGAGCAGTACTTC
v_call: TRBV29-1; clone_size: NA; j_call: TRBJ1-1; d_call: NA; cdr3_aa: CSSAVGGNTEAFF; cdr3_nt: TGCAGCTCCGCTGTGGGGGGGAACACTGAAGCTTTCTTT
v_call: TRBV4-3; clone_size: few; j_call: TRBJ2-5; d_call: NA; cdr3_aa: CASSQSSGGQETQYF; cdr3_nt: TGCGCCAGCAGCCAATCGTCCGGGGGACAAGAGACCCAGTACTTC
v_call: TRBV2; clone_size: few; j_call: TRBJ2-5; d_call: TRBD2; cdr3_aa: CASSDGAGGLQETQYF; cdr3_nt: TGTGCCAGCAGTGATGGGGCGGGGGGACTTCAAGAGACCCAGTACTTC
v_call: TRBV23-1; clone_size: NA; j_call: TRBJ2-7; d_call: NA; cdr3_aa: CASSQSVGRGRTYEQYF; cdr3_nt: TGCGCCAGCAGTCAATCCGTTGGCAGGGGCCGTACCTACGAGCAGTACTTC
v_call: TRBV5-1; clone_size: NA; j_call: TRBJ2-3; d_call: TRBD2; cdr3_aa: CASSQYPGLAGGPDTQYF; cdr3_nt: TGCGCCAGCAGCCAATACCCCGGACTAGCGGGGGGGCCAGATACGCAGTATTTT
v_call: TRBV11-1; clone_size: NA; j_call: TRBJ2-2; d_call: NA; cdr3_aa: CASSSGLQGSYTGELFF; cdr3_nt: TGTGCCAGCAGCTCAGGACTACAGGGGTCGTACACCGGGGAGCTGTTTTTT
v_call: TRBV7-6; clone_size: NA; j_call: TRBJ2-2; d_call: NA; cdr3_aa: CASSPMNTGELFF; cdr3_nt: TGTGCCAGCAGCCCAATGAACACCGGGGAGCTGTTTTTT
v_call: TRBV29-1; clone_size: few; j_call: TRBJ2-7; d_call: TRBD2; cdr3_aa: CSVAGGGSSYEQYF; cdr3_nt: TGCAGCGTTGCGGGGGGGGGTAGCTCCTACGAGCAGTACTTC